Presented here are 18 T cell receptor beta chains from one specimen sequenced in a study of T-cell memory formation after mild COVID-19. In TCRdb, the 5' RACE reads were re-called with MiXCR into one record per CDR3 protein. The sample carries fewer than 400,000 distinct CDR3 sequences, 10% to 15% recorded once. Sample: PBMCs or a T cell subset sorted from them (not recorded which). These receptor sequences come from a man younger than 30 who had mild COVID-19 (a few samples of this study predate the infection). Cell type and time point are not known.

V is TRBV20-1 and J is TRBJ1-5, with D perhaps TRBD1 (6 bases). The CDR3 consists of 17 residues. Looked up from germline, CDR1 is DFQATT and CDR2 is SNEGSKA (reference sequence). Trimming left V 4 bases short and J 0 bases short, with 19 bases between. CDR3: CSATQTRGAYSNQPQHF. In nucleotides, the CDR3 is TGCAGTGCTACTCAAACCAGGGGAGCTTATAGCAATCAGCCCCAGCATTTT.

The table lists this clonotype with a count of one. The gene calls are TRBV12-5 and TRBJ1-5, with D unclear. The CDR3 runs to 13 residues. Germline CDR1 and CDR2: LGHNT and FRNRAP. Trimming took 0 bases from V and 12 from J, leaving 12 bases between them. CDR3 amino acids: CASGLVPVSVQHF. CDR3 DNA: TGTGCTAGTGGTTTGGTTCCGGTGTCAGTCCAGCATTTT.

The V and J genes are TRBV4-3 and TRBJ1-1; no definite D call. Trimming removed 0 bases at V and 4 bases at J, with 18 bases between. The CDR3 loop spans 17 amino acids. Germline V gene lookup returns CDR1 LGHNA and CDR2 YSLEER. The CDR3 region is CASSQEGLGSPATEAFF. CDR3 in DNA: TGCGCCAGCAGCCAAGAGGGCCTGGGCAGTCCCGCCACTGAAGCTTTCTTT.

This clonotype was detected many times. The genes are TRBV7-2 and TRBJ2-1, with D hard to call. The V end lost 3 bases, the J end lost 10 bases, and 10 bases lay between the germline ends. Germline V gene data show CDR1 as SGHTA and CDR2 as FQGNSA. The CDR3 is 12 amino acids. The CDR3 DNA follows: TGTGCCAGCAGCTTCGGTTTTCGAGAGCAGTTCTTC. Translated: CASSFGFREQFF.

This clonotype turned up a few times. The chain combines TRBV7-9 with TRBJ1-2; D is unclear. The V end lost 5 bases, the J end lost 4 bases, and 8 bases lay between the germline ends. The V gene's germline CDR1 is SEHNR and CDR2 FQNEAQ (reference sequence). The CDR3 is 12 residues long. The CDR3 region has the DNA TGTGCCAGCAGCCCGATGCGCTATGGCTACACCTTC. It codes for CASSPMRYGYTF.

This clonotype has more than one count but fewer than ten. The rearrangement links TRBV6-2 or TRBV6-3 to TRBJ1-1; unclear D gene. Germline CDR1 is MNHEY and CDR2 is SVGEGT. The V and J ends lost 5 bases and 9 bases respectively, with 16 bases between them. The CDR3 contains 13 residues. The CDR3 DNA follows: TGTGCCAGCAGTCCCTGGCCAGGCGGGCAAGCTTTCTTT. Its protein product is CASSPWPGGQAFF.

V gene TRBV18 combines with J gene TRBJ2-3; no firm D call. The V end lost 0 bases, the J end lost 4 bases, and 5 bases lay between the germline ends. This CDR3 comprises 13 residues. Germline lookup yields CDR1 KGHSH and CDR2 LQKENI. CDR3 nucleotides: TGTGCCAGCTCACCACCGGCGGCAGATACGCAGTATTTT. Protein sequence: CASSPPAADTQYF.

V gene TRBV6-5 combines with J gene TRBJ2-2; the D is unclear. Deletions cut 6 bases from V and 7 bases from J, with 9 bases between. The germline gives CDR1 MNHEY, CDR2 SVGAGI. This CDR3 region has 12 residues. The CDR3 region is CASRRILGELFF. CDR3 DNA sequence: TGTGCCAGCAGACGAATTCTCGGGGAGCTGTTTTTT.

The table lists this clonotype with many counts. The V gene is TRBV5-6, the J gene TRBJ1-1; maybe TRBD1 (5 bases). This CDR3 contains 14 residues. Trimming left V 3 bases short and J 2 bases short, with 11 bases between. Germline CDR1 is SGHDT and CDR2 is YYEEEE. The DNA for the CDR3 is TGTGCCAGCAGCTGGGGACCAGGTAACACTGAAGCTTTCTTT. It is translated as CASSWGPGNTEAFF.

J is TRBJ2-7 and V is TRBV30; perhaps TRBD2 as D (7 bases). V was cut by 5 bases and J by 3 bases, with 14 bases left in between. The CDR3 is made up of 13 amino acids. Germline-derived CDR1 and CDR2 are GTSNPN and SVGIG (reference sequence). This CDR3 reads CAWARGAGYEQYF. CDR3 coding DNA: TGTGCCTGGGCCCGGGGGGCAGGCTACGAGCAGTACTTC.

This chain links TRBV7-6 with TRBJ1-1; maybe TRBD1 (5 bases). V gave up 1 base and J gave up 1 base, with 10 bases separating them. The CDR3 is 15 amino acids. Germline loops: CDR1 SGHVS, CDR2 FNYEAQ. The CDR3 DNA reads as TGTGCCAGCAGCTTAGGCCCCCAGGGGAACACTGAAGCTTTCTTT. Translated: CASSLGPQGNTEAFF.

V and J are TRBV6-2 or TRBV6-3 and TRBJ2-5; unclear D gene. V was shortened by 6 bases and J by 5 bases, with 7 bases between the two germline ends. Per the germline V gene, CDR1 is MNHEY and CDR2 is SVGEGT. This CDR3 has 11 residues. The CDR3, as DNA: TGTGCCAGCAGGACCTGGGAGACCCAGTACTTC. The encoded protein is CASRTWETQYF.

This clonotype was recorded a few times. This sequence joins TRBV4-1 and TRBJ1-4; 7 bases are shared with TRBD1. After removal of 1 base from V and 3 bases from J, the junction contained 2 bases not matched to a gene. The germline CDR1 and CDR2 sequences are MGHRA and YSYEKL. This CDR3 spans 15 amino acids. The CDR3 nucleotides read TGCGCCAGCAGCCAAGGGGACAGTCCTAATGAAAAACTGTTTTTT. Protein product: CASSQGDSPNEKLFF.

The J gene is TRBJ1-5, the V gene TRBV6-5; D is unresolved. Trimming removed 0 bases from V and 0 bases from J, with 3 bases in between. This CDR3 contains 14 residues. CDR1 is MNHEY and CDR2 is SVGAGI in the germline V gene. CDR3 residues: CASSYSNSNQPQHF. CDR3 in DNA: TGTGCCAGCAGTTACTCGAATAGCAATCAGCCCCAGCATTTT.

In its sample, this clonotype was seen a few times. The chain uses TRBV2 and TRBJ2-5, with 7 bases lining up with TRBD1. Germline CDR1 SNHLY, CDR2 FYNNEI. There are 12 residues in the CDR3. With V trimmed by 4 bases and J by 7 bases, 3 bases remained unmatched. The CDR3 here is CASSGGTVTQYF. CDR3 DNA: TGTGCCAGCAGTGGGGGGACAGTGACCCAGTACTTC.

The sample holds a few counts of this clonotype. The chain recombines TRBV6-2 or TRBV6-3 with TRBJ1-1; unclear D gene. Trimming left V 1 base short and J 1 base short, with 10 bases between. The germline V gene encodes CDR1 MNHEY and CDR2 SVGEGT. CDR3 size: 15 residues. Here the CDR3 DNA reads TGTGCCAGCAGTTACTTTCGGGGAGCGAACACTGAAGCTTTCTTT. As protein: CASSYFRGANTEAFF.

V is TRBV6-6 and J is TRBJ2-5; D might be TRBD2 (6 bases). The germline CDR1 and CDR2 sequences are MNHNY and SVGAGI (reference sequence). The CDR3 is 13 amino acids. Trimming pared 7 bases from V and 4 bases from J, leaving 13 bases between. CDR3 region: CASNYRGIETQYF. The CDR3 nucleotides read TGTGCCAGCAACTACCGGGGGATAGAGACCCAGTACTTC.

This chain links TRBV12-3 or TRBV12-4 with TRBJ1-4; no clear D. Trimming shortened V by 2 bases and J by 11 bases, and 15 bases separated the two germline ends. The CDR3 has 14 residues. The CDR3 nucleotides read TGTGCCAGCAGTTTAAATCGGGTTGTTTGGAAACTGTTTTTT. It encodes CASSLNRVVWKLFF.